Detailed here is one T cell receptor beta chain. Antigen unknown. This CDR3 region has 16 residues. After removal of 4 bases from V and 3 bases from J, the junction contained 7 bases not matched to a gene. Germline V gene data show CDR1 as SGHRS and CDR2 as YFSETQ. This sample is drawn from a study of T cell responses to AZD1222 COVID-19 vaccine. Whole-study context: Second-dose timings of about 4 or about 12 weeks were pooled.

The assay was immunoSEQ multiplex PCR, and TCRdb's table has in-frame clones only and misses some. The data contain about 170,000 clones, just under 95% of them singletons. Points from the study as a whole: Donors, mostly white British, included more females; clonal diversity was possibly underestimated. The reported proportion of spike-specific TCRs targeting unmutated variant regions was nearly half. At 160-218 and 743-854, vaccine-associated CD4 TCRs were dominant, and they spanned spike.

The source material was peripheral blood, sampled on day 0 of AZD1222 vaccination. The chain carries TRBV5-1 and TRBJ1-3; 10 bases align to TRBD1. This TCR came from an adult in good health. Here the CDR3 reads CASSPAGQGGGNTIYF. In nucleotides, the CDR3 is TGCGCCAGCAGCCCCGCCGGACAGGGGGGTGGAAACACCATATATTTT.